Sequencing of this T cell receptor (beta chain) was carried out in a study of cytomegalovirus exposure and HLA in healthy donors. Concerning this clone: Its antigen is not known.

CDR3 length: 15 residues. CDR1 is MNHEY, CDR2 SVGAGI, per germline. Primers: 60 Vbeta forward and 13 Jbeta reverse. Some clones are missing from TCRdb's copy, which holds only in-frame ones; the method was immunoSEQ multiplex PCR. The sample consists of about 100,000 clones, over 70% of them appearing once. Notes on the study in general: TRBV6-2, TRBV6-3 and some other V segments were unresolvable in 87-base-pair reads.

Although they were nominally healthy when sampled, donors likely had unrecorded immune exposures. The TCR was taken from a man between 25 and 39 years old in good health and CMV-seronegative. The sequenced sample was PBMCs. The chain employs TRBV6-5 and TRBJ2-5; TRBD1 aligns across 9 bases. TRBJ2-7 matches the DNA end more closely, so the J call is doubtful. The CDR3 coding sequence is TGTGCCAGCAGAACCGGACAGGGGACTTCCTACGAGCAGTACTTC. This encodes CASRTGQGTSYEQYF.